These 25 T cell receptor beta chains came from one sample sequenced in a study of blood T cell repertoires in COVID-19. Here immunoSEQ multiplex PCR was the method, and the copy in TCRdb shows in-frame clones only, minus some. The sample shows about 210,000 clones, roughly 77% of them seen only once. The sample comprised PBMCs or T cells enriched from blood (not recorded which). Receptors originate from a man aged 35 to 55 who had recovered from COVID-19.

This sequence joins TRBV5-6 and TRBJ2-1, with 8 bases identical to TRBD2. Germline V gene sequence: CDR1 SGHDT, CDR2 YYEEEE. This CDR3 has 17 amino acids. With V trimmed by 1 base and J by 6 bases, 12 bases remained unmatched. CDR3 sequence (DNA): TGTGCCAGCAGCTTGTTGAGAGCGGGAGCGAGACGCAATGAGCAGTTCTTC. Protein: CASSLLRAGARRNEQFF.

The chain is built from TRBV7-9 and TRBJ2-1; D perhaps matches TRBD2 (7 bases). Germline-derived CDR1 and CDR2 are SEHNR and FQNEAQ (reference sequence). The CDR3 spans 16 residues. Trimming took off 5 bases at V and 2 bases at J, with 16 bases between the two ends. CDR3 bases: TGTGCCAGCAGCCTAGGGCGGCGGGGGCCCTACAATGAGCAGTTCTTC. Protein product: CASSLGRRGPYNEQFF.

This rearrangement joins TRBV5-6 to TRBJ2-7, with TRBD2 matching over 12 bases. Germline V CDR1 and CDR2: SGHDT, YYEEEE. The CDR3 sequence is 16 residues long. V dropped 4 bases and J dropped 2; count of bases not matched to a gene: 7. The CDR3 region is CASSRLGLAGTYEQYF. The CDR3 DNA is TGTGCCAGCAGCCGCCTAGGACTAGCGGGAACCTACGAGCAGTACTTC.

The CDR3 is CASSVGGSWNQPQHF. The CDR3 DNA sequence: TGTGCCAGCAGTGTGGGGGGGAGTTGGAATCAGCCCCAGCATTTT. The genes are TRBV5-6 and TRBJ1-5, with a weak D call TRBD1 (5 bases). CDR3 length equals 15 residues. CDR1 and CDR2 from the germline V gene are SGHDT and YYEEEE. Deletions cut 5 bases from V and 4 bases from J, with 16 bases between.

The chain is built from TRBV5-1 and TRBJ1-2; D may be TRBD1 (6 bases). Per the germline V gene, CDR1 is SGHRS and CDR2 is YFSETQ. The length of the CDR3 is 14 residues. The germline V and J ends were trimmed by 2 bases and 5 bases, with 13 bases remaining between them. The CDR3 loop is CASSFDGQLYGYTF. The CDR3 DNA reads TGCGCCAGCAGCTTTGACGGACAGCTATATGGCTACACCTTC.

The rearrangement joins TRBV27 to TRBJ2-3, with TRBD1 identical over 7 bases. This CDR3 is 15 amino acids long. The junction had 9 bases not matched to a gene; V was cut back by 6 bases and J by 3 bases. CDR1 MNHEY and CDR2 SMNVEV come from the germline V gene (reference sequence). The CDR3 reads CASSWDRITTDTQYF. In nucleotides, the CDR3 is TGTGCCAGCAGCTGGGACAGAATCACTACAGATACGCAGTATTTT.

The chain links TRBV19 to TRBJ2-2; D is unclear. Germline-derived CDR1 and CDR2 are LNHDA and SQIVND (reference sequence). Trimming took 7 bases from V and 1 from J, leaving 10 bases between them. CDR3 size: 14 residues. Written as DNA, the CDR3 is TGTGCCAGTACCCGTCAGGAGAACACCGGGGAGCTGTTTTTT. It translates to CASTRQENTGELFF.

V and J are TRBV5-1 and TRBJ2-1; TRBD1 agrees at 8 bases. The CDR3 extends over 15 amino acids. J lost 1 base, V lost 0 bases, and 0 bases had no gene match. Germline V gene sequence: CDR1 SGHRS, CDR2 YFSETQ. The CDR3 DNA is TGCGCCAGCAGCTTGGACAGGGGGTCCTACAATGAGCAGTTCTTC. Protein product: CASSLDRGSYNEQFF. Looking up the rest from reference TRBV5-1 and TRBJ2-1 gives the full variable domain: KAGVTQTPRYLIKTRGQQVTLSCSPISGHRSVSWYQQTPGQGLQFLFEYFSETQRNKGNFPGRFSGRQFSNSRSEMNVSTLELGDSALYLCASSLDRGSYNEQFFGPGTRLTVL.

On this clone itself: An end of the junction differs from the germline gene, which may be a read error. V usage is TRBV6-1 and J usage is TRBJ2-1; 11 nucleotides align to TRBD2. This CDR3 has 11 amino acids. CDR1 is MNHNS, CDR2 SASEGT, per germline. The CDR3 region is CASSSTSGIIF. For the CDR3, the DNA is TGTGCCAGCAGTTCGACTAGCGGGATAATCTTC.

Written as DNA, the CDR3 is TGTGCCAGCAGACTCCAGGACAATGAGCAGTTCTTC. Amino acids: CASRLQDNEQFF. V gene TRBV6-5 combines with J gene TRBJ2-1, with D unclear. Between the trimmed V and J ends, which lost 6 bases and 5 bases, there was a span of 8 bases. CDR3 length: 12 amino acids. Germline V gives CDR1 MNHEY, CDR2 SVGAGI.

The J gene is TRBJ1-2, the V gene TRBV6-5; D gene ambiguous. The CDR3 length is 13 residues. Germline V gene sequence: CDR1 MNHEY, CDR2 SVGAGI. Trimming removed 1 base at V and 6 bases at J, with 9 bases between. CDR3 amino acids: CASSYLGEDGYTF. In nucleotides, the CDR3 is TGTGCCAGCAGTTACTTGGGAGAGGATGGCTACACCTTC.

This chain uses TRBV6-1 with TRBJ1-4; 7 bases fit TRBD1. J lost 5 bases, V lost 2 bases, and 8 bases had no gene match. Germline lookup yields CDR1 MNHNS and CDR2 SASEGT. The CDR3 covers 16 residues. CDR3 in DNA: TGTGCCAGCAGTGAACCAACCAGGGGGGTGAATGAAAAACTGTTTTTT. Its protein product is CASSEPTRGVNEKLFF.

The J gene is TRBJ2-2, the V gene TRBV7-9; no firm D call. Looked up from germline, CDR1 is SEHNR and CDR2 is FQNEAQ (reference sequence). CDR3 length: 14 amino acids. V was cut by 1 base and J by 7 bases, with 10 bases left in between. The CDR3 reads CASSLDSRIGELFF. CDR3 nucleotide sequence: TGTGCCAGCAGCTTAGATTCCAGGATCGGGGAGCTGTTTTTT.

V usage is TRBV2 and J usage is TRBJ1-4; D is possibly TRBD1 (6 bases). Germline V gives CDR1 SNHLY, CDR2 FYNNEI. Trimming took 6 bases from V and 2 from J, leaving 16 bases between them. The CDR3 totals 16 residues. The CDR3 coding sequence is TGTGCCAGCAGGGAACAGGGAGGGTCGACTAATGAAAAACTGTTTTTT. Amino acid sequence: CASREQGGSTNEKLFF.

This clone came up a few times. The chain employs TRBV27 and TRBJ2-1; 10 nucleotides match TRBD2. V gave up 6 bases and J gave up 6 bases; unmatched junction bases: 5. Germline CDR1 MNHEY, CDR2 SMNVEV (reference sequence). CDR3 length equals 14 residues. The CDR3 DNA sequence: TGTGCCAGCAGCGGACTAGCGGAAATCAATGAGCAGTTCTTC. Translating it yields CASSGLAEINEQFF.

The V and J genes are TRBV7-9 and TRBJ1-1; D is unresolved. Germline values: CDR1 SEHNR, CDR2 FQNEAQ (reference sequence). This CDR3 is 16 amino acids long. The V end lost 5 bases, the J end lost 5 bases, and 21 bases lay between the germline ends. CDR3 sequence reads: CASSHPWEGKWTEAFF. The CDR3 DNA sequence: TGTGCCAGCAGCCACCCATGGGAGGGTAAGTGGACTGAAGCTTTCTTT. Based on the CDR3 plus reference TRBV7-9 and TRBJ1-1, the full variable domain is DTGVSQNPRHKITKRGQNVTFRCDPISEHNRLYWYRQTLGQGPEFLTYFQNEAQLEKSRLLSDRFSAERPKGSFSTLEIQRTEQGDSAMYLCASSHPWEGKWTEAFFGQGTRLTVV.

The V gene is TRBV4-2, the J gene TRBJ2-5; TRBD2 matches at 14 bases. The germline V gene encodes CDR1 LGHNA and CDR2 YNFKEQ. J was trimmed by 4 bases and V by 2 bases; bases with no gene match: 6. This CDR3 spans 17 amino acids. CDR3 sequence reads: CASSQPEGTSGGETQYF. The CDR3 nucleotides read TGTGCCAGCAGCCAACCCGAAGGGACTAGCGGGGGAGAGACCCAGTACTTC.

The chain joins TRBV23-1 to TRBJ2-1; D might be TRBD2 (6 bases). TRBV23-1 counts as an open reading frame of uncertain function. The V and J ends lost 1 base and 7 bases respectively, with 26 bases between them. There are 19 residues in the CDR3. The CDR3 sequence: CASSQLGGAPGGPGNEQFF. CDR3 in DNA: TGCGCCAGCAGTCAATTAGGCGGCGCACCAGGAGGGCCGGGAAATGAGCAGTTCTTC.

V gene TRBV5-1 combines with J gene TRBJ2-5; 10 bases fit TRBD2. V was clipped by 4 bases and J by 2 bases; unmatched bases: 5. The CDR3 totals 15 residues. Germline CDR1 is SGHRS and CDR2 is YFSETQ. The CDR3 loop reads CASSPGLAVQETQYF. The CDR3, as DNA: TGCGCCAGCAGCCCCGGACTAGCGGTTCAAGAGACCCAGTACTTC.

The V call is TRBV9, the J call TRBJ2-1, with 12 bases matching TRBD2. CDR1 and CDR2 from the germline V gene are SGDLS and YYNGEE. Trimming removed 0 bases from V and 2 bases from J; junction bases left unmatched: 3. This CDR3 has 17 amino acids. CDR3 in amino acids: CASSVGLAGVPYNEQFF. CDR3 sequence (DNA): TGTGCCAGCAGCGTAGGACTAGCGGGAGTCCCCTACAATGAGCAGTTCTTC.

This rearrangement joins TRBV27 to TRBJ2-5; the match to TRBD2 covers 14 bases. This CDR3 has 16 residues. J was trimmed by 2 bases and V by 3 bases; bases with no gene match: 2. CDR1 and CDR2 from the germline V gene are MNHEY and SMNVEV (reference sequence). CDR3 sequence: CASSLTSGGGQETQYF. Here the CDR3 DNA reads TGTGCCAGCAGTTTGACTAGCGGGGGGGGTCAAGAGACCCAGTACTTC.

This clone occurred once. The V gene is TRBV11-2, the J gene TRBJ2-1; a weak D match, TRBD1 (6 bases). The CDR3 loop spans 14 amino acids. CDR1 is SGHAT and CDR2 is FQNNGV in the germline V gene. Trimming stripped 6 bases from V and 4 bases from J, with 13 bases between. DNA of the CDR3: TGTGCCAGCAGTCCCCCGGGACAATACAATGAGCAGTTCTTC. Amino acid sequence: CASSPPGQYNEQFF.

This chain joins TRBV18 and TRBJ1-4; maybe TRBD1 (6 bases). This CDR3 comprises 14 residues. V dropped 2 bases and J dropped 3 bases, with 7 bases sitting between them. Germline loops: CDR1 KGHSH, CDR2 LQKENI. In DNA form, the CDR3 reads TGTGCCAGCTCACCAGCAGGGGCTAATGAAAAACTGTTTTTT. Its protein is CASSPAGANEKLFF.

This clone was observed a single time. The chain employs TRBV2 and TRBJ2-3; the match to TRBD2 covers 14 bases. Germline V gene data show CDR1 as SNHLY and CDR2 as FYNNEI. The CDR3 loop spans 16 amino acids. Unmatched junction bases numbered 3, after V lost 4 bases and J lost 3 bases. Here the CDR3 reads CASSGGLAGVTDTQYF. Here the CDR3 DNA reads TGTGCCAGCAGTGGGGGACTAGCGGGGGTAACAGATACGCAGTATTTT.

The chain uses TRBV12-5 and TRBJ1-1; 7 nucleotides agree with TRBD1. Germline trimming cut 1 base from V and 7 bases from J; bases unmatched to any gene: 6. The germline V gene has CDR1 LGHNT and CDR2 FRNRAP. CDR3 length equals 14 residues. CDR3 nucleotides: TGTGCTAGTGGTTTGGGAGGGGGCAAGCTTGAAGCTTTCTTT. This codes for CASGLGGGKLEAFF. Together with reference TRBV12-5 and TRBJ1-1, the CDR3 gives the full variable domain: DARVTQTPRHKVTEMGQEVTMRCQPILGHNTVFWYRQTMMQGLELLAYFRNRAPLDDSGMPKDRFSAEMPDATLATLKIQPSEPRDSAVYFCASGLGGGKLEAFFGQGTRLTVV.